The 25 T cell receptor beta chains given below trace back to one sample, sequenced in a study of blood T cell repertoires in COVID-19. The data were produced by immunoSEQ multiplex PCR, yet TCRdb's version contains in-frame clones alone and is incomplete. The sample yields 250,000 to 300,000 clones, 75% to 90% seen once. The sample consisted of peripheral blood. These receptors were taken from a woman in her sixties or seventies with COVID-19, enrolled during active disease.

The V gene is TRBV24-1, the J gene TRBJ2-5; TRBD2 agrees at 10 bases. The germline CDR1 and CDR2 sequences are KGHDR and SFDVKD. Trimming removed 7 bases from V and 0 bases from J; junction bases left unmatched: 4. This CDR3 region has 15 residues. The CDR3: CATSSSGGDQETQYF. The CDR3 nucleotides are TGTGCCACCAGCTCTAGCGGGGGTGACCAAGAGACCCAGTACTTC.

The chain has TRBV21-1 and TRBJ2-7; TRBD1, the table's D call, was not compared with the DNA. TRBV21-1 is a known pseudogene. The CDR3 covers 17 residues. Here the CDR3 reads CASSKDPWDRGEYEQYF. The CDR3 DNA reads TGTGCCAGCAGCAAAGACCCGTGGGACAGGGGAGAATACGAGCAGTACTTC.

This clone was found a few times. The rearrangement links TRBV3-1 (or the pseudogene TRBV3-2) to TRBJ1-6; maybe TRBD1 (5 bases). Looked up from germline, CDR1 is LGHDT and CDR2 is YNNKEL (reference sequence). The CDR3 runs 13 residues. V lost 0 bases to trimming and J lost 12 bases, with 9 bases between them. The CDR3 here is CASSQDPTGPLHF. The CDR3 nucleotides read TGTGCCAGCAGCCAAGATCCTACAGGACCCCTCCACTTT.

The gene calls are TRBV3-1 (or the pseudogene TRBV3-2) and TRBJ2-7; 11 positions match TRBD2. The CDR3 spans 13 residues. Per germline, CDR1 LGHDT and CDR2 YNNKEL (reference sequence). Trimming took 6 bases from V and 4 from J; bases not matched to a gene: 2. CDR3: CASSRTSGYEQYF. CDR3 nucleotides: TGTGCCAGCAGTAGGACTAGCGGGTACGAGCAGTACTTC.

This chain joins TRBV30 and TRBJ1-5; 7 positions agree with TRBD1. CDR1 GTSNPN and CDR2 SVGIG come from the germline V gene (reference sequence). The CDR3 sequence is 14 residues long. V dropped 3 bases and J dropped 5; count of bases not matched to a gene: 7. The CDR3 region has the DNA TGTGCCTGGAGACCGGGACAGAGTTATCAGCCCCAGCATTTT. Its translation is CAWRPGQSYQPQHF.

V usage is TRBV30 and J usage is TRBJ1-3; D gene ambiguous. The CDR3 consists of 12 residues. Germline V lookup: CDR1 GTSNPN, CDR2 SVGIG (reference sequence). The germline V and J ends were trimmed by 5 bases and 0 bases, with 5 bases remaining between them. The CDR3 DNA follows: TGTGCCTGGGTCGTCTCTGGAAACACCATATATTTT. It yields the protein CAWVVSGNTIYF.

The chain links TRBV12-5 to TRBJ1-1; possibly TRBD1 for D (5 bases). The V and J ends lost 6 bases and 6 bases respectively, with 14 bases between them. Germline values: CDR1 LGHNT, CDR2 FRNRAP. The CDR3 runs 13 residues. DNA of the CDR3: TGTGCTAGTGGGAGATCCGGGGGGGCTGAAGCTTTCTTT. It translates to CASGRSGGAEAFF. The variable domain in full, with the rest retrieved from reference TRBV12-5 and TRBJ1-1, is DARVTQTPRHKVTEMGQEVTMRCQPILGHNTVFWYRQTMMQGLELLAYFRNRAPLDDSGMPKDRFSAEMPDATLATLKIQPSEPRDSAVYFCASGRSGGAEAFFGQGTRLTVV.

This chain joins TRBV20-1 and TRBJ1-1; no clear D gene. The length of the CDR3 is 11 residues. Germline V CDR1 and CDR2: DFQATT, SNEGSKA (reference sequence). Trimming shortened V by 3 bases and J by 12 bases, and 14 bases separated the two germline ends. CDR3 protein: CSASTESGTFF. The CDR3 DNA follows: TGCAGTGCTAGTACCGAATCCGGGACTTTCTTT.

The V and J genes are TRBV9 and TRBJ1-2, with 9 bases matching TRBD1. The CDR3 contains 15 residues. Germline V gives CDR1 SGDLS, CDR2 YYNGEE. V trimming: 0 bases; J trimming: 6 bases; junction bases outside the gene matches: 6. The CDR3 nucleotides read TGTGCCAGCAGCGTAGGACAGGGGGTCTCTAATGGCTACACCTTC. Translated, it gives CASSVGQGVSNGYTF.

The chain is built from TRBV5-1 and TRBJ2-2, with a possible D match to TRBD2 (6 bases). The CDR3 consists of 15 residues. Germline V CDR1 and CDR2: SGHRS, YFSETQ. V lost 6 bases, J lost 7 bases, and 19 bases lay in between. The CDR3 loop reads CASTPGGYAGGELFF. For the CDR3, the DNA is TGCGCCAGCACCCCTGGAGGGTACGCGGGCGGGGAGCTGTTTTTT.

This sequence joins TRBV7-2 and TRBJ2-5, with TRBD1 identical over 7 bases. The V and J ends lost 5 bases and 0 bases, in that order; junction bases with no gene match: 3. The CDR3 totals 14 residues. Germline V gene lookup returns CDR1 SGHTA and CDR2 FQGNSA. CDR3 sequence (DNA): TGTGCCAGCAGCCCAGACAGGGACCAAGAGACCCAGTACTTC. It encodes CASSPDRDQETQYF.

The chain has TRBV3-1 (or the pseudogene TRBV3-2) and TRBJ1-1; TRBD1 might be the D (6 bases). CDR1 is LGHDT, CDR2 YNNKEL, per germline (reference sequence). The CDR3 is 13 residues long. Trimming took 2 bases from V and 4 from J, leaving 8 bases between them. The CDR3 protein is CASSQRGTTEAFF. The CDR3 DNA reads TGTGCCAGCAGCCAAAGGGGGACCACTGAAGCTTTCTTT.

This clone appeared a single time. This chain uses TRBV27 with TRBJ2-2; the match to TRBD1 covers 9 bases. Trimming at V came to 3 bases and at J to 6 bases, leaving 11 bases not matched to a gene. The CDR3 is 17 amino acids. The germline CDR1 and CDR2 sequences are MNHEY and SMNVEV (reference sequence). CDR3 sequence reads: CASSLLRRTGEAGELFF. The CDR3 region has the DNA TGTGCCAGCAGTTTGCTGCGCCGGACAGGGGAAGCCGGGGAGCTGTTTTTT.

This clone is a singleton in its sample. Compared with germline, one end of the junction differs, possibly owing to a read error. V gene TRBV5-5 combines with J gene TRBJ2-2; 9 bases are a match to TRBD1. The germline V gene encodes CDR1 SGHKS and CDR2 YYEKEE (reference sequence). The CDR3 is 15 residues long. CDR3 amino acids: CASTLGQGVTGELFF. The CDR3 DNA reads TGTGCCAGCACCTTGGGACAGGGAGTTACCGGGGAGCTGTTTTTT. The full variable domain, in which reference TRBV5-5 and TRBJ2-2 provide the parts outside the CDR3, is DAGVTQSPTHLIKTRGQQVTLRCSPISGHKSVSWYQQVLGQGPQFIFQYYEKEERGRGNFPDRFSARQFPNYSSELNVNALLLGDSALYLCASTLGQGVTGELFFGEGSRLTVL.

The chain is built from TRBV11-2 and TRBJ1-2; perhaps TRBD1 as D (5 bases). CDR3 size: 12 residues. Per germline, CDR1 SGHAT and CDR2 FQNNGV. Trimming shortened V by 5 bases and J by 5 bases, and 9 bases separated the two germline ends. DNA of the CDR3: TGTGCCAGCAGCCTCGGACAATATGGCTACACCTTC. Translated, it gives CASSLGQYGYTF.

The gene calls are TRBV12-3 or TRBV12-4 and TRBJ1-3; D gene ambiguous. Between the trimmed V and J ends, which lost 6 bases and 4 bases, there was a span of 4 bases. CDR3 length equals 11 residues. CDR3 DNA: TGTGCCAGCAGAGCCGGAAACACCATATATTTT. It translates to CASRAGNTIYF.

The CDR3 region is CATQRVNEQFF. Here the CDR3 DNA reads TGTGCCACCCAGCGGGTCAATGAGCAGTTCTTC. J is TRBJ2-1 and V is TRBV6-5; a possible D gene is TRBD2 (6 bases). This CDR3 has 11 amino acids. Germline values: CDR1 MNHEY, CDR2 SVGAGI. Trimming took off 10 bases at V and 6 bases at J, with 10 bases between the two ends.

This clone was seen just once. This rearrangement joins TRBV2 to TRBJ2-1; perhaps TRBD2 as D (6 bases). The CDR3 length is 14 residues. The germline V gene encodes CDR1 SNHLY and CDR2 FYNNEI. Trimming shortened V by 7 bases and J by 4 bases, and 14 bases separated the two germline ends. CDR3 in amino acids: CASNAEGAYNEQFF. The CDR3, as DNA: TGTGCCAGCAACGCGGAGGGCGCGTACAATGAGCAGTTCTTC.

The chain couples TRBV11-1 to TRBJ2-5; D is unclear. Germline V gives CDR1 SGHAT, CDR2 FQDESV (reference sequence). The CDR3 has 13 residues. V gave up 5 bases and J gave up 10 bases, with 17 bases separating them. CDR3 protein: CASSERIDGLQYF. The CDR3 DNA is TGTGCCAGCAGCGAGAGAATTGATGGGCTCCAGTACTTC.

This sequence joins TRBV5-6 and TRBJ1-6; TRBD1 aligns across 7 bases. The CDR3 covers 15 residues. V shed 5 bases and J 6 bases; nucleotides not matched to a gene: 8. Per germline, CDR1 SGHDT and CDR2 YYEEEE. Here the CDR3 DNA reads TGTGCCAGCAGTTACCGGGACAGTCTTAATTCACCCCTCCACTTT. Its protein product is CASSYRDSLNSPLHF.

V gene TRBV5-5 combines with J gene TRBJ2-7; D might be TRBD1 (7 bases). CDR1 and CDR2 (germline): SGHKS, YYEKEE (reference sequence). The CDR3 runs to 13 residues. Trimming took 4 bases from V and 3 from J, leaving 11 bases between them. The CDR3 nucleotides read TGTGCCAGCAGCGCGGGACAGATCTACGAGCAGTACTTC. Protein sequence: CASSAGQIYEQYF.

This clone was seen a single time. The chain carries TRBV7-9 and TRBJ2-1; D is perhaps TRBD1 (6 bases). Germline CDR1 and CDR2: SEHNR and FQNEAQ (reference sequence). Trimming took off 0 bases at V and 0 bases at J, with 12 bases between the two ends. The CDR3 has 17 residues. This CDR3 is CASSLAAGAISYNEQFF. In DNA form, the CDR3 reads TGTGCCAGCAGCTTAGCGGCAGGGGCAATCTCCTACAATGAGCAGTTCTTC.

The V gene is TRBV28, the J gene TRBJ2-6; D might be TRBD1 (5 bases). Trimming took off 4 bases at V and 4 bases at J, with 14 bases between the two ends. This CDR3 contains 16 residues. Per germline, CDR1 MDHEN and CDR2 SYDVKM. CDR3 sequence reads: CASSSQGSSGANVLTF. CDR3 coding DNA: TGTGCCAGCAGTTCGCAGGGTTCCTCCGGGGCCAACGTCCTGACTTTC.

V usage is TRBV24-1 and J usage is TRBJ2-3; 7 bases match TRBD1. Germline V CDR1 and CDR2: KGHDR, SFDVKD. This CDR3 comprises 15 residues. V dropped 2 bases and J dropped 4; count of bases not matched to a gene: 5. CDR3 protein: CATSDSGTAADTQYF. CDR3 DNA sequence: TGTGCCACCAGTGATTCTGGGACAGCTGCAGATACGCAGTATTTT.

The chain combines TRBV12-3 or TRBV12-4 with TRBJ1-1; 10 nucleotides line up with TRBD1. This CDR3 spans 12 amino acids. Trimming at V came to 5 bases and at J to 11 bases, leaving 5 bases not matched to a gene. CDR3 DNA: TGTGCCAGCAGTCGGGACAGGGGTTGGGCTTTCTTT. Protein: CASSRDRGWAFF.